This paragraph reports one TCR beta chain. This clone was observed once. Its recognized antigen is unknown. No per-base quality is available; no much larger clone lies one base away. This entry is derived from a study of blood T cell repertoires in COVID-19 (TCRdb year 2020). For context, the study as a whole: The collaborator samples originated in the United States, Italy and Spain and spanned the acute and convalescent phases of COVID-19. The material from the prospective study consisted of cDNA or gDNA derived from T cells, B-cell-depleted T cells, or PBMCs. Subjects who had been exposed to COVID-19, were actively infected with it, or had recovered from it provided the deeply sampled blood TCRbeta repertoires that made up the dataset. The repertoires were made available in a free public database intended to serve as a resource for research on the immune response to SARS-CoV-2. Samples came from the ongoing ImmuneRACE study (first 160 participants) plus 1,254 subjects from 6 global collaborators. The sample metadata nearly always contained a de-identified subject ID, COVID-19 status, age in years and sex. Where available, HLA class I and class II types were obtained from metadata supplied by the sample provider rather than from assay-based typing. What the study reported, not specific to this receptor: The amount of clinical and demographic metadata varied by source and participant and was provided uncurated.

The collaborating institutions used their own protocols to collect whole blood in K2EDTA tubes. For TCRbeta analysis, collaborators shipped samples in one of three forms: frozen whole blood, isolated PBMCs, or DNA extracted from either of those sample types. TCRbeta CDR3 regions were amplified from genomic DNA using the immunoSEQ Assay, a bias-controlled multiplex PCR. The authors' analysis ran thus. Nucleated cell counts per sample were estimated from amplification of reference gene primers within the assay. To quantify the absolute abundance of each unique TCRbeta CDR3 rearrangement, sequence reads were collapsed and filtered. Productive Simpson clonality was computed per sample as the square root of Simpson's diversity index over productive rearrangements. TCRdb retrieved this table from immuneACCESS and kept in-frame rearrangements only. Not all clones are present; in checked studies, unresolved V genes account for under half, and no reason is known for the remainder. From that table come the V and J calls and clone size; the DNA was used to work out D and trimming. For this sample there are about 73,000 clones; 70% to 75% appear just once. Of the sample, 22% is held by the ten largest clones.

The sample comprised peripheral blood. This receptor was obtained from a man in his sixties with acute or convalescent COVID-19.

Here is the DNA: TGTGCCACCAGTGATCCAGGGACACGGGCCCACAATGAGCAGTTCTTC. The translation is CATSDPGTRAHNEQFF. The chain links TRBV24-1 with TRBJ2-1; possibly the D gene is TRBD1, per 6 matching bases. The CDR3 spans 16 residues, from the cysteine through the phenylalanine. The retained sequence is limited to the CDR3, 48 bases, with the frame set at the first base. The germline V gene sets CDR1 to KGHDR and CDR2 to SFDVKD. V is shortened by 3 bases, J by 5 bases, and the region joining them spans 16 bases.